The clone carrying this T cell receptor beta chain was counted a few times. The antigen is unknown. V was pared by 6 bases and J by 0 bases, with 15 bases between. Germline V gene sequence: CDR1 ENHRY, CDR2 SYGVKD. The CDR3 length is 15 residues. For the library, individual cDNA molecules each received unique molecular identifiers. TCRdb re-analysed the RACE reads in MiXCR, keeping a single row per CDR3 protein. The profile shows about 160,000 distinct CDR3 sequences, 28% of them singletons. Specified time point: patch test 3, about 24 weeks after DPC sensitization. Treatment indicated: therapeutic diphenylcyclopropenone sensitization with weekly scalp DPC. This entry comes from a study of human T cells and chemical hapten exposure. Across the study: Upper-back patch tests with 0.01% DPC were read at 6 days.

Study findings and constraints: Patch test scores rose with PT1 expanded TCR counts, a positive correlation. Because all patients had alopecia, their immune responses might differ from healthy ones.

The source is a woman aged 18-29 years with alopecia areata. Some clones in this sample may be carry-over from other donors' samples. This sample comprised whole blood, obtained in connection with sensitization to the hapten diphenylcyclopropenone (DPC). The chain joins TRBV10-3 to TRBJ2-7; D may match TRBD1 or TRBD2 (6 bases each). CDR3: CAIRTGTPDSYEQYF. The CDR3, as DNA: TGTGCCATCAGAACAGGGACTCCTGACTCCTACGAGCAGTACTTC.